This T cell receptor beta chain was identified in a study of cytomegalovirus exposure and HLA in healthy donors. TCRdb's table, derived via immunoSEQ multiplex PCR, lists solely in-frame clones and lacks some. The sample has some 150,000 clones; 88% are singletons. On this clone: The same CDR3 arises from other DNA sequences in this sample as well.

Germline-derived CDR1 and CDR2 are MGHRA and YSYEKL. V shed 0 bases and J shed 1 base, with 7 bases lying between them. CDR3 length: 15 amino acids. The donors were members of the validation cohort, which comprised 120 subjects and was separate from the first cohort of several hundred subjects. This TCR was recovered from a man aged 18-30 years in good health and CMV-seronegative. Sequencing was performed on PBMCs. The chain is built from TRBV4-1 and TRBJ1-5, with D maybe TRBD1 (5 bases). In DNA form, the CDR3 reads TGCGCCAGCAGCCAAGATCGGGGGAGCAATCAGCCCCAGCATTTT. Residues: CASSQDRGSNQPQHF.